The 17 T cell receptor beta chains presented below share a single source sample, sequenced in a study of CD8 T cells in Susac syndrome. Reverse transcription of 0.5 to 1 ug RNA was carried out with random hexamers. MiXCR was run by TCRdb on the immunoSEQ multiplex PCR reads, yielding one entry per CDR3 protein. This table holds around 170,000 distinct CDR3 sequences, approximately 95% found once. Sequenced sample: CD8+ T cells from PBMCs. The receptors here all came from a human donor with Susac syndrome.

The chain links TRBV29-1 to TRBJ1-1; D not certain. Trimming shortened V by 3 bases and J by 5 bases, and 7 bases separated the two germline ends. The germline CDR1 and CDR2 sequences are SQVTM and ANQGSEA. The CDR3 is 11 residues long. This CDR3 is CSVDGVTEAFF. The DNA of the CDR3 is TGCAGCGTTGATGGGGTGACTGAAGCTTTCTTT.

V and J are TRBV5-1 and TRBJ2-7, with 7 bases identical to TRBD1. The CDR3 consists of 17 residues. Trimming cost V 0 bases and J 2 bases; bases outside gene matches: 11. Germline lookup yields CDR1 SGHRS and CDR2 YFSETQ. This CDR3 reads CASSLEPRDSATYEQYF. The CDR3 nucleotides are TGCGCCAGCAGCTTGGAACCTCGGGACAGCGCAACCTACGAGCAGTACTTC.

The chain couples TRBV9 to TRBJ1-5; possible D gene TRBD1, 6 bases. This CDR3 is 15 amino acids long. Germline-derived CDR1 and CDR2 are SGDLS and YYNGEE. Trimming took 2 bases from V and 4 from J, leaving 13 bases between them. In nucleotides, the CDR3 is TGTGCCAGCAGCGTCTCTGGACAGAGAAATCAGCCCCAGCATTTT. Its translation is CASSVSGQRNQPQHF. The variable domain in full, with the rest retrieved from reference TRBV9 and TRBJ1-5, is DSGVTQTPKHLITATGQRVTLRCSPRSGDLSVYWYQQSLDQGLQFLIQYYNGEERAKGNILERFSAQQFPDLHSELNLSSLELGDSALYFCASSVSGQRNQPQHFGDGTRLSIL.

The gene calls are TRBV25-1 and TRBJ1-1, with a weak D call TRBD1 (5 bases). Deletions cut 8 bases from V and 11 bases from J, with 21 bases between. The CDR3 sequence is 13 residues long. CDR1 and CDR2 (germline): MGHDK, SYGVNS. The DNA for the CDR3 is TGTGCCAGCCCCACCCTCAGGGTCGGAGGGGCTTTCTTT. It specifies CASPTLRVGGAFF.

J is TRBJ1-1 and V is TRBV5-6; weak D call: TRBD1 (5 bases). Deletions cut 4 bases from V and 8 bases from J, with 9 bases between. Germline V CDR1 and CDR2: SGHDT, YYEEEE. The CDR3 runs to 11 residues. CDR3 DNA sequence: TGTGCCAGCAGCACCAGGACAGAAGCTTTCTTT. Its protein product is CASSTRTEAFF. The whole variable domain, filled in from reference TRBV5-6 and TRBJ1-1, reads DAGVTQSPTHLIKTRGQQVTLRCSPKSGHDTVSWYQQALGQGPQFIFQYYEEEERQRGNFPDRFSGHQFPNYSSELNVNALLLGDSALYLCASSTRTEAFFGQGTRLTVV.

The chain employs TRBV20-1 and TRBJ2-5; TRBD2 matches at 9 bases. V gave up 5 bases and J gave up 5 bases; unmatched junction bases: 6. There are 13 residues in the CDR3. Germline loops: CDR1 DFQATT, CDR2 SNEGSKA (reference sequence). In DNA, the CDR3 is TGCAGTGCTCCCTTAGCGGGGGAGGAGACCCAGTACTTC. It specifies CSAPLAGEETQYF.

The chain combines TRBV29-1 with TRBJ2-5; 7 nucleotides match TRBD1. V dropped 8 bases and J dropped 5; count of bases not matched to a gene: 8. The CDR3 length is 12 residues. Germline-derived CDR1 and CDR2 are SQVTM and ANQGSEA. In DNA, the CDR3 is TGCAGCCCGAAGACAGGGAGCGAGACCCAGTACTTC. Translating gives CSPKTGSETQYF.

The rearrangement uses TRBV20-1 and TRBJ2-5, with D possibly matching TRBD1 (6 bases). This CDR3 spans 14 amino acids. Looked up from germline, CDR1 is DFQATT and CDR2 is SNEGSKA (reference sequence). V was trimmed by 2 bases and J by 4 bases, leaving 14 bases between them. This CDR3 is CSARPTRGGETQYF. The CDR3 DNA follows: TGCAGTGCTAGACCAACCAGGGGTGGAGAGACCCAGTACTTC.

The gene calls are TRBV20-1 and TRBJ2-2; a weak D match, TRBD1 (5 bases). Trimming left V 6 bases short and J 0 bases short, with 11 bases between. The germline gives CDR1 DFQATT, CDR2 SNEGSKA (reference sequence). This CDR3 region has 14 residues. CDR3 loop: CSARAWANTGELFF. The DNA of the CDR3 is TGCAGTGCCAGGGCTTGGGCGAACACCGGGGAGCTGTTTTTT.

This clonotype was recorded once. The J gene is TRBJ2-7, the V gene TRBV9, with a weak D call TRBD2 (5 bases). The CDR3 runs to 15 residues. Germline values: CDR1 SGDLS, CDR2 YYNGEE. The V end lost 4 bases, the J end lost 4 bases, and 18 bases lay between the germline ends. CDR3 protein: CASSFRDSPGYEQYF. CDR3 DNA: TGTGCCAGCAGCTTCCGGGATTCCCCGGGGTACGAGCAGTACTTC.

This chain joins TRBV5-1 and TRBJ2-5, with no clear D. CDR1 and CDR2 from the germline V gene are SGHRS and YFSETQ. With 4 bases removed from V and 1 base from J, the gap between germline ends came to 14 bases. This CDR3 is built from 15 residues. The CDR3 DNA reads as TGCGCCAGCAGCACTTTCGAACAGACCCAAGAGACCCAGTACTTC. It yields the protein CASSTFEQTQETQYF.

The J gene is TRBJ2-5, the V gene TRBV7-6; TRBD2 matches at 10 bases. The CDR3 covers 18 residues. V lost 4 bases to trimming and J lost 5 bases; unmatched junction nucleotides: 16. Per germline, CDR1 SGHVS and CDR2 FNYEAQ. This CDR3 is CASSSTSLAGVGYETQYF. The CDR3 DNA sequence: TGTGCCAGCAGCTCAACCTCTCTAGCGGGAGTAGGGTATGAGACCCAGTACTTC. The whole variable domain, remainder taken from reference TRBV7-6 and TRBJ2-5, is GAGVSQSPRYKVTKRGQDVALRCDPISGHVSLYWYRQALGQGPEFLTYFNYEAQQDKSGLPNDRFSAERPEGSISTLTIQRTEQRDSAMYRCASSSTSLAGVGYETQYFGPGTRLLVL.

V and J are TRBV20-1 and TRBJ2-3; D not resolved. The ends were cut back, 3 bases at V and 0 bases at J, with 13 bases in the middle. The V gene's germline CDR1 is DFQATT and CDR2 SNEGSKA (reference sequence). The length of the CDR3 is 15 residues. The CDR3 sequence: CSASGLGFSTDTQYF. CDR3 nucleotide sequence: TGCAGTGCTAGCGGGCTAGGGTTTAGCACAGATACGCAGTATTTT.

The chain couples TRBV5-1 to TRBJ2-7; D tentatively fits TRBD1 or TRBD2 (5 bases each). Trimming stripped 4 bases from V and 6 bases from J, with 8 bases between. The CDR3 has 11 amino acids. Germline V lookup: CDR1 SGHRS, CDR2 YFSETQ. CDR3 bases: TGCGCCAGCAGCCTGAGGGGCGAGCAGTACTTC. Translation: CASSLRGEQYF.

J is TRBJ2-3 and V is TRBV5-6; D is possibly TRBD2 (5 bases). Trimming removed 4 bases at V and 4 bases at J, with 10 bases between. CDR1 is SGHDT, CDR2 YYEEEE, per germline. This CDR3 is built from 13 residues. CDR3 nucleotides: TGTGCCAGCAGCCTGGGAGTGCCAGATACGCAGTATTTT. This sequence encodes CASSLGVPDTQYF.

The V call is TRBV7-8, the J call TRBJ1-5; D gene uncertain. The CDR3 runs 15 residues. Germline loops: CDR1 SGHVS, CDR2 FQNEAQ. Trimming removed 2 bases from V and 1 base from J, with 9 bases in between. DNA of the CDR3: TGTGCCAGCAGCTTACAGGAGCGGAGCAATCAGCCCCAGCATTTT. This sequence encodes CASSLQERSNQPQHF.

The rearrangement joins TRBV6-5 to TRBJ2-1; unclear D gene. V was clipped by 2 bases and J by 9 bases, with 5 bases between them. The CDR3 has 11 residues. CDR1 and CDR2 (germline): MNHEY, SVGAGI. The CDR3 loop reads CASSYDSEQFF. The CDR3 coding sequence is TGTGCCAGCAGTTACGATTCTGAGCAGTTCTTC.